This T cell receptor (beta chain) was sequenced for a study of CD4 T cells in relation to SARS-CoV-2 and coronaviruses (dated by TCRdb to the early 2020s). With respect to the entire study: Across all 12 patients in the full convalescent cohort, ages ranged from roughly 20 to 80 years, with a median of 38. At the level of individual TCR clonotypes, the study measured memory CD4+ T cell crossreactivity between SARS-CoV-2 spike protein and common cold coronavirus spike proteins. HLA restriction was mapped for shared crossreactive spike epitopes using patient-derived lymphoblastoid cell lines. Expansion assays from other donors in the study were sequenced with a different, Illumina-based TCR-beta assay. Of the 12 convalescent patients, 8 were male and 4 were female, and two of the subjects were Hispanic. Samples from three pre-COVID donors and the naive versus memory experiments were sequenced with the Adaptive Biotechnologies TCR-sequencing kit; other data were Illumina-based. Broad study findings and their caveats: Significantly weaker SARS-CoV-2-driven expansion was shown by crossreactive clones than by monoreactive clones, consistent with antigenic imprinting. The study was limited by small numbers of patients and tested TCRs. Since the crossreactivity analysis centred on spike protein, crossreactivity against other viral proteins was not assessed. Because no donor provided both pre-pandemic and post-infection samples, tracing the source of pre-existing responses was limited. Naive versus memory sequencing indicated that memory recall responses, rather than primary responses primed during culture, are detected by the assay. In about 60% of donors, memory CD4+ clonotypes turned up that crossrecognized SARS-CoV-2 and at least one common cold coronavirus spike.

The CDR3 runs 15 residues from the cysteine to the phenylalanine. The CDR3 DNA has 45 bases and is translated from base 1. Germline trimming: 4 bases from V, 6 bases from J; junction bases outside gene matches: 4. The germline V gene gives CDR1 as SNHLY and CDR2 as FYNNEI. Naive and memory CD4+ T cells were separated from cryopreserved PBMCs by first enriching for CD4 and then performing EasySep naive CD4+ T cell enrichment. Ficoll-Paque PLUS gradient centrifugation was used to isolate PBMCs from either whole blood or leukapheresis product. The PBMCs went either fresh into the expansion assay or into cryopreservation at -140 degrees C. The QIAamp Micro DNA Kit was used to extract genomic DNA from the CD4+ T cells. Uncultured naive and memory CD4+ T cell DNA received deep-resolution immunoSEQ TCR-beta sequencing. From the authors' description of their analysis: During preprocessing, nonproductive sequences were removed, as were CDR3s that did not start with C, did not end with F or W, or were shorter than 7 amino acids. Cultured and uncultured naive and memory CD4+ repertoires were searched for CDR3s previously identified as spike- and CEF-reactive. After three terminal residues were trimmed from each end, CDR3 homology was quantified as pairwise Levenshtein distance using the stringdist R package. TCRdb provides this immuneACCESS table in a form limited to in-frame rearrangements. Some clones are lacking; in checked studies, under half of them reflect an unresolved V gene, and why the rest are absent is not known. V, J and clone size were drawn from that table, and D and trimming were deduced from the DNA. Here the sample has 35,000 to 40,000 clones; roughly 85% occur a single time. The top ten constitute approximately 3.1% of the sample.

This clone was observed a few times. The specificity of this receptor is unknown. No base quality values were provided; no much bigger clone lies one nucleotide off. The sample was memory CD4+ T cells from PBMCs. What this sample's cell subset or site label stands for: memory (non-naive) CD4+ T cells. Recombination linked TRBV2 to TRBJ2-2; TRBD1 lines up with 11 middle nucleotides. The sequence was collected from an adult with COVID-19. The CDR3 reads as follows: CASSVGQGGPGELFF. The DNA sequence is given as TGTGCCAGCAGTGTGGGACAGGGGGGACCCGGGGAGCTGTTTTTT.